The next 11 T cell receptor beta chains were all read from a single sample in a study of blood T cell repertoires in COVID-19 (TCRdb year 2020). Library preparation employed the immunoSEQ multiplex PCR assay. TCRdb carries this immuneACCESS record with in-frame sequences only. Its versions omit some clonotypes, under half of them owing to an unresolved V gene in the studies checked, with the rest unexplained. This sample lists 350,000 to 450,000 clones; more than 70% were detected once. Of the sample, 2.3% is held by the ten largest clones. Sequenced input: peripheral blood. The receptors derive from a woman aged 55-70 years with COVID-19, enrolled during active disease.

The rearrangement uses TRBV15 and TRBJ1-4; a weak D match, TRBD1 (5 bases). Germline lookup yields CDR1 LNHNV and CDR2 YYDKDF (reference sequence). The CDR3 spans 12 residues. The V gene lost 5 bases and the J gene lost 8 bases, with 9 bases spanning the gap. The CDR3 nucleotides read TGTGCCACCAGCCCGGCAGGGGAAAAACTGTTTTTT. This translates into CATSPAGEKLFF.

The gene calls are TRBV11-2 and TRBJ2-7; TRBD2 is a possible D gene (5 bases). V was shortened by 5 bases and J by 4 bases, with 9 bases between the two germline ends. The germline V gene has CDR1 SGHAT and CDR2 FQNNGV. The CDR3 runs 12 residues. The CDR3: CASSAGPYEQYF. The CDR3 DNA reads TGTGCCAGCAGCGCGGGTCCTTACGAGCAGTACTTC.

The J gene is TRBJ1-5, the V gene TRBV2, with D maybe TRBD1 (5 bases). The CDR3 covers 15 residues. The germline gives CDR1 SNHLY, CDR2 FYNNEI. V was cut by 5 bases and J by 7 bases, with 18 bases left in between. CDR3 amino acids: CASSSQDSVTQPQHF. The CDR3 nucleotides read TGTGCCAGCAGTAGCCAAGACAGCGTGACACAGCCCCAGCATTTT.

The chain is built from TRBV6-1 and TRBJ2-5, with TRBD1 as a possible D gene (6 bases). Germline V gene lookup returns CDR1 MNHNS and CDR2 SASEGT. V lost 0 bases to trimming and J lost 2 bases, with 13 bases between them. The CDR3 is 16 residues long. CDR3 protein: CASSEAWDIPQETQYF. CDR3 nucleotides: TGTGCCAGCAGTGAAGCCTGGGACATACCACAAGAGACCCAGTACTTC.

CDR3 DNA sequence: TGTGCCACCGGGATAACACTCGGTGACAGCGTCCGAGAGACCCAGTACTTC. This codes for CATGITLGDSVRETQYF. This chain uses TRBV24-1 with TRBJ2-5; D is possibly TRBD1 (5 bases). Germline V CDR1 and CDR2: KGHDR, SFDVKD. This CDR3 contains 17 residues. V was cut by 9 bases and J by 4 bases, with 26 bases left in between.

The V and J genes are TRBV28 and TRBJ1-2; 7 bases agree with TRBD1. Germline V gene sequence: CDR1 MDHEN, CDR2 SYDVKM. The CDR3 spans 12 residues. The J segment lost 10 bases and the V segment lost 10 bases, leaving 12 bases of the junction unmatched. In DNA form, the CDR3 reads TGTGCCACCACCCTTGGACAGGCGCACTACACCTTC. It encodes CATTLGQAHYTF.

The chain joins TRBV5-4 to TRBJ2-2; D perhaps matches TRBD1 (6 bases). CDR1 is SGHNT, CDR2 YYREEE, per germline (reference sequence). V was clipped by 0 bases and J by 3 bases, with 12 bases between them. This CDR3 is 16 amino acids long. CDR3 amino acids: CASSLVRGSHTGELFF. In nucleotides, the CDR3 is TGTGCCAGCAGCTTGGTGAGGGGGTCGCACACCGGGGAGCTGTTTTTT.

As to this clone: At the DNA level, this CDR3 is encoded by other sequences in the same sample as well. The rearrangement links TRBV12-3 or TRBV12-4 to TRBJ2-7, with a weak D call TRBD2 (5 bases). V gave up 6 bases and J gave up 4 bases, with 10 bases separating them. This CDR3 is 12 amino acids long. The CDR3 reads CASSRDSYEQYF. DNA for the CDR3: TGTGCCAGCAGCCGGGATTCTTACGAGCAGTACTTC.

The chain links TRBV7-6 to TRBJ1-5; D unresolved. This CDR3 is 17 amino acids long. V dropped 5 bases and J dropped 0 bases, with 17 bases sitting between them. Germline CDR1 reads SGHVS; CDR2 reads FNYEAQ. The chain's CDR3 is CASSPRPGKDSNQPQHF. For the CDR3, the DNA is TGTGCCAGCAGCCCCAGGCCGGGGAAAGATAGCAATCAGCCCCAGCATTTT.

This clone was found a few times. The chain employs TRBV10-1 and TRBJ2-1; TRBD2 agrees at 9 bases. This CDR3 has 15 residues. After removal of 2 bases from V and 2 bases from J, the junction contained 1 base not matched to a gene. Germline lookup yields CDR1 WNHNN and CDR2 SYGVQD (reference sequence). The CDR3 loop reads CASSEGLAPYNEQFF. CDR3 DNA sequence: TGCGCCAGCAGTGAGGGACTAGCGCCCTACAATGAGCAGTTCTTC.

This sequence joins TRBV7-6 and TRBJ2-5; TRBD2 is a possible D gene (5 bases). This CDR3 comprises 14 residues. CDR1 is SGHVS, CDR2 FNYEAQ, per germline. Trimming took 5 bases from V and 1 from J, leaving 11 bases between them. The CDR3 bases are TGTGCCAGCAGCGCGCGACTAATCCAAGAGACCCAGTACTTC. Translation: CASSARLIQETQYF.